This T cell receptor (beta chain) was sequenced for a study of T cell clonotyping in hematopoietic cell transplantation. Data came from immunoSEQ multiplex PCR; TCRdb stores just in-frame clones and leaves some out. The table records approximately 6,000 clones, around 79% of them present only once. This clone has a handful of counts. What it binds is not known. Other DNA variants within this sample encode the same CDR3. General study results and limits: Few recipient clonotypes overlapped donors; over 95% were de novo at given depth. Pathologically expanded recipient clonotypes increased progressively from day 30 to day 180 as diversity fell.

CDR1 and CDR2 from the germline V gene are MGHRA and YSYEKL. V lost 0 bases to trimming and J lost 1 base, with 7 bases between them. The CDR3 covers 15 residues. This TCR derives from a female patient in her 30s who had an allogeneic stem cell transplant, so the T cells may come from the graft donor. Some clones in this sample may be carry-over from other donors' samples. The chain joins TRBV4-1 to TRBJ1-5; D unclear. Source: PBMCs, taken 100 days after allogeneic stem cell transplant. CDR3 loop: CASSQESPSNQPQHF. The CDR3 coding sequence is TGCGCCAGCAGCCAAGAATCCCCGAGCAATCAGCCCCAGCATTTT.